The rows below give T cell receptor beta chains drawn from one sample of a study of control samples from healthy donors and cancer patients. Produced via immunoSEQ multiplex PCR; TCRdb's table is partial and in-frame only. Of around 140,000 clones listed, under 95% were seen once; the top ten hold 5.8%. Sequencing was done on a sample of blood. Every receptor here comes from a man aged 18 to 35 in good health. CDR3s include the opening cysteine and the closing phenylalanine or tryptophan. The D gene is left open where the match is weak. Clone size is not always given. Where it is, it says once, few, many or a class for expanded clones.

j_call clone_size v_call d_call cdr3_nt cdr3_aa
TRBJ1-2 . TRBV4-1 TRBD1 TGCGCCAGCAGCCAATGGGGACAGGGTAAGAGTGGCTACACCTTC CASSQWGQGKSGYTF
TRBJ2-5 . TRBV27 . TGTGCCAGCAGTTTATGGGCAGGGGACCAAGAGACCCAGTACTTC CASSLWAGDQETQYF
TRBJ2-3 . TRBV10-3 . TGTGCCATCAGTGAGTCAGCGGCCCCCCCAGATACGCAGTATTTT CAISESAAPPDTQYF
TRBJ1-5 . TRBV11-2 . TGTGCCAGCAGCTTTCAGGGGAGTCAGCCCCAGCATTTT CASSFQGSQPQHF
TRBJ2-2 . TRBV6-5 . TGTGCCAGCAGTTTTTTGGGTTTCACCGGGGAGCTGTTTTTT CASSFLGFTGELFF
TRBJ1-1 . TRBV5-1 TRBD1 TGCGCCAGCAGCTCAGGACAGGGGGAAATGAACACTGAAGCTTTCTTT CASSSGQGEMNTEAFF
TRBJ1-2 . TRBV19 . TGTGCCAGTAGTATCGTCCTCGGGGCGCGAATTGGCTACACCTTC CASSIVLGARIGYTF
TRBJ2-5 . TRBV7-9 . TGTGCCAGCAGCCCCCTTTCCGAGACCCAGTACTTC CASSPLSETQYF
TRBJ1-2 . TRBV5-6 . TGTGCCAGCAGCTTATTCAGGGGCGGCTACACCTTC CASSLFRGGYTF
TRBJ1-1 . TRBV7-7 . TGTGCTAGCAGCGATCCGCGGGAGGACACTGAAGCTTTCTTT CASSDPREDTEAFF
TRBJ2-5 . TRBV5-1 TRBD1 TGCGCCAGCAGCTTGGAACAGGGGGCCATGGGGGAGACCCAGTACTTC CASSLEQGAMGETQYF
TRBJ2-5 once TRBV24-1 TRBD1 TGTGCCACCTCAGGACAGGGAAAGGCACAAGAGACCCAGTACTTC CATSGQGKAQETQYF
TRBJ2-7 . TRBV11-2 . TGTGCCAGCAGCTTAGATTGGCCCGGGTGGGACTCCTACGAGCAGTACTTC CASSLDWPGWDSYEQYF
TRBJ2-1 . TRBV13 TRBD2 TGTGCCAGCAGCCCAGAGCGGGGGGTTGAGCAGTTCTTC CASSPERGVEQFF
TRBJ2-7 once TRBV11-1 . TGTGCCAGCACCGACCACTGGGGAGCCTACGAGCAGTACTTC CASTDHWGAYEQYF
TRBJ1-1 . TRBV5-1 TRBD1 TGCGCCAGCAGCCCGGTGGGACAGTACACTGAAGCTTTCTTT CASSPVGQYTEAFF
TRBJ2-2 once TRBV7-9 . TGTGCCAGCAGAACTGAGAGGGAGTCGGGCACCGGGGAGCTGTTTTTT CASRTERESGTGELFF
TRBJ2-2 . TRBV4-1 TRBD1 TGCGCCAGCAGCTCCGACAGGGGCGGGACCGGGGAGCTGTTTTTT CASSSDRGGTGELFF
TRBJ1-1 . TRBV5-5 . TGTGCCAGCAGCTTTAGAACGAACACTGAAGCTTTCTTT CASSFRTNTEAFF
TRBJ2-7 . TRBV19 . TGTGCCAGTAGTATTGAGGGACGGGAGCTGTACTTC CASSIEGRELYF
TRBJ2-1 . TRBV2 . TGTGCCAGCAATCCTTCTCTACTGGGAGTCTACAATGAGCAGTTCTTC CASNPSLLGVYNEQFF
TRBJ1-1 . TRBV5-4 TRBD1 TGTGCCAGCAGCAACTTAAACCGGGACAGAGGGGTTAGGACTGAAGCTTTCTTT CASSNLNRDRGVRTEAFF
TRBJ2-7 . TRBV24-1 . TGTGCCACCAGTGAGACCGAGGGCTACGAGCAGTACTTC CATSETEGYEQYF
TRBJ2-7 . TRBV14 . TGTGCCAGCAGCCAAGGGGGCCCGAAGGACACCTACGAGCAGTACTTC CASSQGGPKDTYEQYF
TRBJ1-2 . TRBV2 TRBD1 TGTGCCAGCAGTGGCCAGGGGGGTGGCTACACCTTC CASSGQGGGYTF
TRBJ2-1 . TRBV7-8 . TGTGCCAGCAGCCCTCAGAATGAGCAGTTCTTC CASSPQNEQFF
TRBJ1-2 . TRBV18 TRBD1 TGTGCCAGCTCACCCTCCACACAGGGGATAGCTAACTATGGCTACACCTTC CASSPSTQGIANYGYTF
TRBJ2-5 . TRBV2 TRBD2 TGTGCCAGCAGGAACGGACTAGGAAAACGAGAGACCCAGTACTTC CASRNGLGKRETQYF
TRBJ1-2 . TRBV11-1 . TGTGCCAGCAGCTTAGCGGCGGTGGTAGGCCCGCCCGGCTTC CASSLAAVVGPPGF
TRBJ2-7 . TRBV12-3/TRBV12-4 . TGTGCCAGCAGTTTATTTCCCTCCGAGCAGTACTTC CASSLFPSEQYF
TRBJ2-7 . TRBV5-6 . TGTGCCAGCAGCTTGGCACGGTCAGTCACCGTGAGATACGAGCAGTACTTC CASSLARSVTVRYEQYF
TRBJ2-1 . TRBV7-9 . TGTGCCAGCAGCCGATCGACTAGAAGCGATGAGCAGTTCTTC CASSRSTRSDEQFF
TRBJ2-2 . TRBV6-5 . TGTGCCAGCCCCACAGCGGAGACACACACCGGGGAGCTGTTTTTT CASPTAETHTGELFF
TRBJ1-2 . TRBV6-6 . TGTGCCAGCAGCTGGGGGGGGCAGACTAACTATGGCTACACCTTC CASSWGGQTNYGYTF
TRBJ1-3 . TRBV10-3 . TGTGCCATCAGTGATGGCTTAGCGAGAGATCAGGACACCATATATTTT CAISDGLARDQDTIYF
TRBJ2-7 . TRBV7-6 TRBD1 TGTGCCAGCAGCCACCGGGGGGACAGGGAGATATACGAGCAGTACTTC CASSHRGDREIYEQYF
TRBJ2-2 . TRBV9 TRBD1 TGTGCCAGCAGCGTCACAGGGGGAACCGGGGAGCTGTTTTTT CASSVTGGTGELFF
TRBJ2-7 . TRBV11-1 TRBD1 TGTGCCAGCAACAGGGGCTCAGCCTACGAGCAGTACTTC CASNRGSAYEQYF
TRBJ1-1 . TRBV29-1 . TGCAGCGTTGCAAAACGTCCGGTGAGGACCGTCACTGAAGCTTTCTTT CSVAKRPVRTVTEAFF
TRBJ2-1 . TRBV6-2/TRBV6-3 . TGTGCCAGCAGTTACGGGGGAAATGGATACAATGAGCAGTTCTTC CASSYGGNGYNEQFF
TRBJ2-6 . TRBV4-3 . TGCGCCAGCAGCCAAGCGATTAGGAGCGGGGCCAACGTCCTGACTTTC CASSQAIRSGANVLTF
TRBJ1-1 . TRBV30 . TGTGCCTGGAGTGGACAGACGAACACTGAAGCTTTCTTT CAWSGQTNTEAFF
TRBJ2-3 . TRBV5-1 . TGCGCCAGCAGCTCGGACGGGAGAAGCGGGAGCACAGATACGCAGTATTTT CASSSDGRSGSTDTQYF
TRBJ2-2 once TRBV28 . TGTGCCAGCAGTTTACTTACAGGGTCCGGGGAGCTGTTTTTT CASSLLTGSGELFF
TRBJ1-2 . TRBV19 TRBD1 TGTGCCAGTAGGGGGACAGCGGTTGGCTACACCTTC CASRGTAVGYTF
TRBJ2-2 . TRBV13 . TGTGCCAGCAGCTTCGAGCCTAGCGTCGCGAACACCGGGGAGCTGTTTTTT CASSFEPSVANTGELFF
TRBJ2-7 . TRBV29-1 . TGCAGCGTTTCAAAGTTCGCCGAGCAGTACTTC CSVSKFAEQYF
TRBJ1-6 once TRBV7-2 . TGTGCCAGCAGCTTATCAACCTGGCCGCCCCTCCACTTT CASSLSTWPPLHF
TRBJ1-1 . TRBV11-2 . TGTGCCAGCAGCTTAAGTGAGCAGACTGAAGCTTTCTTT CASSLSEQTEAFF